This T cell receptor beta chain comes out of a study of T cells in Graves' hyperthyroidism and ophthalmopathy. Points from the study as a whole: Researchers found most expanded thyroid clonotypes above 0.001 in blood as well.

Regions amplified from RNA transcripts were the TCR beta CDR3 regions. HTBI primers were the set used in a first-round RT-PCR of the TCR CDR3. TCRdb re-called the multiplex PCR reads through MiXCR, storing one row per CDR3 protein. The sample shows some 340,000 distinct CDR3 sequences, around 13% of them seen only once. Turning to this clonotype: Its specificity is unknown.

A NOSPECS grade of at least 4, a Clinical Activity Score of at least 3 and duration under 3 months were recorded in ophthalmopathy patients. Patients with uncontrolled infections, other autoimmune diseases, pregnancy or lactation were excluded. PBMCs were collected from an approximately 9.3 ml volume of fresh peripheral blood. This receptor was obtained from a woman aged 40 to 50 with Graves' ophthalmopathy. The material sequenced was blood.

CDR3 region: CASSLAPGGWNTGELFF. In DNA form, the CDR3 reads TGTGCCAGCAGCTTAGCCCCGGGTGGGTGGAACACCGGGGAGCTGTTTTTT. The gene calls are TRBV7-8 and TRBJ2-2; no clear D gene. There are 17 residues in the CDR3. CDR1 is SGHVS, CDR2 FQNEAQ, per germline. V lost 0 bases and J 1 base, leaving 12 bases between the germline ends.